This T cell receptor beta chain stems from a study of vaccination and CD4 T cells after COVID-19 (dated 2022 in TCRdb). With respect to the entire study: The convalescent cohort comprised six males and four females, including two Hispanic individuals, seven Caucasians, two Asians and one multiracial person. The spike-specific CD4+ TCR repertoire was compared before and after mRNA vaccination in about nine COVID-19 convalescent patients and a handful of infection-naive healthy vaccine recipients. For stimulating the cultures, overlapping spike peptide pools were used, derived from SARS-CoV-2 as well as from the common cold coronaviruses HCoV-NL63, HCoV-OC43 and HCoV-229E. Post-COVID blood samples from convalescent patients were collected a median of about 110 days after diagnosis, with a range of 35 to 161 days. In control cultures, a CEFX viral epitope pool was used as positive control, an HIV-1 Nef peptide pool was used as negative control, or no peptide was added. The time from the second vaccine dose to post-vaccine blood sampling had a median of roughly 77 days and ranged from roughly 13 to 241 days. An earlier paper using these donors assessed, at the TCR clonotype level, memory CD4+ T cell crossreactivity between SARS-CoV-2 and common cold coronavirus spike proteins. Participants received two doses of either the Pfizer-BioNTech BNT162b2 vaccine (n=8) or the Moderna mRNA-1273 vaccine (n=2).

According to the study, the label for this sample's treatment or condition signals: roughly ten-day PBMC culture with coronavirus spike peptide pools or control peptides (ViraFEST assay). CD4+ T cells from unexposed donors were collected before the COVID-19 pandemic (2011-2018). The ViraFEST assay, used in the study, expanded antigen-specific T cells with peptide pools and then identified the expanded clonotypes through TCR sequencing. Two million PBMCs per well were cultured in IMDM with approximately 5% human AB serum and 8 to 10 IU/ml IL-2, plus 10 ug/ml peptide pools. On days 3 and 7, half of the culture medium was replaced with fresh IL-2-containing medium. CD4+ T cells were isolated after approximately ten days of culture through negative selection using the EasySep CD4+ T cell isolation kit. As cell numbers permitted, CD4+ T cells from unexposed donors were tested for reactivity to SARS-CoV-2 S and N and to four common cold coronavirus spike pools. PBMCs were separated from whole blood using Ficoll-Paque Plus gradient centrifugation and then either used fresh or cryopreserved at -140C. Each culture condition was generally run in triplicate wells. Leukapheresis product for the unexposed donors was bought commercially.

CDR1 and CDR2, looked up from the germline V gene, are SGHTA and FQGTGA. The CDR3 runs 20 amino acids, cysteine and phenylalanine included. The DNA shown is the 60-base CDR3, in frame from base 1. Clipping removes 1 base from V and 3 bases from J, with 15 as the unmatched junction base count. This clonotype has just a few counts. What antigen it recognizes has not been identified. Base quality data are lacking; no much larger clone is found one base away. Study-wide findings and limitations: Relatively few convalescent patients were included in the study, and early timepoints after natural infection were not analyzed. Of the vaccine-specific clones found in convalescent patients, nearly all (304 of 307) were mono-reactive for SARS-CoV-2 spike instead of being cross-reactive with common cold coronaviruses. In convalescent patients, a median roughly 86% of post-vaccine SARS-CoV-2-reactive clones were detected only after vaccination, suggesting vaccine-specific priming. The median count of SARS-CoV-2-reactive clonotypes went up from around 20 after infection to some 38 after vaccination, although the change was not significant.

Receptor amplification or capture employed PCR. TCR sequencing of DNA from cultured CD4+ T cells used the Oncomine TCR Beta short-read assay at the Johns Hopkins FTIC core. Genomic DNA was extracted from the cultured CD4+ T cells with the QIAamp micro DNA kit. Oncomine TCR Beta libraries from cultured CD4+ T cells were pooled with unique dual indexes and sequenced on an Illumina iSeq 100. As for how the authors treated the data: Non-productive sequences were removed, and CDR3s not starting with C, not ending with F or W, or shorter than 7 amino acids were discarded. The MANAFEST web application identified antigen-specific clonotypes by comparing peptide-stimulated wells against reference wells and other culture wells. To be called positive, a clone needed an FDR below 0.05, an odds ratio above 5, and a productive frequency above 0.1% in at least two of three replicate wells. A clonotype was classed as cross-reactive if the clonotype showed significant expansion both in SARS-CoV-2 spike wells and in at least one common cold coronavirus spike condition. Using R version 3.6.1, CDR3 homology was evaluated through Levenshtein distances (stringdist) along with unrooted phylogenetic trees (ape). TCRdb reprocessed the public reads (quality trimming at Q25 with fastp, clone calling with MiXCR) and kept in-frame beta chains. Each CDR3 protein appears once, grouped with its most common genes and DNA. For this entry, the V and J calls and clone size follow TCRdb and not the study's own pipeline. This sample comprises about 5,900 distinct CDR3 sequences, about 35% of them detected only once. Around 28% of the sample is in the top ten clones.

The sequencing sample was made of CD4+ T cells from blood, cultured in vitro. The TCR was taken from a human donor in good health. The rearrangement combines TRBV7-3 with TRBJ2-6; 7 of the junction bases match TRBD1. The nucleotide sequence reads TGTGCCAGCAGCTTAATATCCCAGGGACAGTCCTGGGATGGGGCCAACGTCCTGACTTTC. The resulting protein is CASSLISQGQSWDGANVLTF.